The clone carrying this T cell receptor beta chain showed up many times. Both TCR beta VDJ combination and CDR3 sequence profiling were carried out. Genomic DNA was the template for this profiling. MiXCR was run by TCRdb on the reads, yielding one entry per CDR3 protein. Here the sample spans 62,000 or so distinct CDR3 sequences, around 50% being singletons. V was clipped by 5 bases and J by 0 bases; unmatched bases: 14. The germline gives CDR1 SGHAT, CDR2 FQNNGV. This CDR3 contains 18 residues. These data are taken from a study of CD8+CD57+ T cells in acquired aplastic anemia. Sequencing input: sorted CD4+, CD8+, or CD8+CD57+ T cells (not recorded which) from PBMCs. The receptor's source is a human donor in good health, serving as a control. The V gene is TRBV11-2, the J gene TRBJ2-3, with TRBD2 matching over 7 bases. CDR3 protein: CASSLVGGSDPSTDTQYF. The CDR3 coding sequence is TGTGCCAGCAGCCTTGTGGGCGGGAGCGACCCTAGCACAGATACGCAGTATTTT.